Listed here are 18 T cell receptor beta chains from one sample, sequenced in a study of shared clonotypes between healthy human individuals. Clones were sequenced by immunoSEQ multiplex PCR, and TCRdb holds only the in-frame ones, with some missing. The sample has about 1.5 million clones; under 99% are singletons. Sample: naive CD4+ T cells sorted from blood. The subset here: CD45RA+ positively selected. These TCRs come from a man between 25 and 39 years old in good health.

The chain couples TRBV5-1 to TRBJ2-5, with 7 nucleotides matching TRBD2. J gave up 5 bases and V 3 bases, and 4 bases lay outside the gene matches. CDR1 SGHRS and CDR2 YFSETQ come from the germline V gene. The CDR3 loop spans 13 amino acids. CDR3 in amino acids: CASSSRGVETQYF. CDR3 nucleotide sequence: TGCGCCAGCAGCTCACGGGGGGTGGAGACCCAGTACTTC.

The V call is TRBV19, the J call TRBJ2-1; 10 nucleotides align to TRBD2. J gave up 8 bases and V 3 bases, and 7 bases lay outside the gene matches. This CDR3 contains 15 residues. In germline, CDR1 is LNHDA, CDR2 SQIVND (reference sequence). The DNA for the CDR3 is TGTGCCAGTAGTATCCCGGGACTAGCGCAGGATGAGCAGTTCTTC. Its protein product is CASSIPGLAQDEQFF.

The J gene is TRBJ2-3, the V gene TRBV18, with 8 nucleotides matching TRBD1. Losses at the gene ends were 0 bases for V and 3 bases for J; bases not matched to a gene: 2. CDR1 and CDR2 (germline): KGHSH, LQKENI. The CDR3 is made up of 15 amino acids. The CDR3 is CASSPPRTGTDTQYF. The CDR3 DNA is TGTGCCAGCTCACCACCCCGGACAGGGACAGATACGCAGTATTTT.

CDR3 nucleotide sequence: TGTGCCAGCAGCTTAGGAGGGGACTCCTACAATGAGCAGTTCTTC. The encoded protein is CASSLGGDSYNEQFF. The chain recombines TRBV11-2 with TRBJ2-1, with D perhaps matching TRBD1 or TRBD2 (5 bases each). CDR1 is SGHAT, CDR2 FQNNGV, per germline. With 1 base removed from V and 0 bases from J, the gap between germline ends came to 7 bases. The CDR3 length is 15 residues.

This clone showed up just once. The chain recombines TRBV5-5 with TRBJ2-2, with D perhaps matching TRBD2 (5 bases). The V end was cut by 7 bases, the J end by 7 bases, with 11 bases between. Germline V gene lookup returns CDR1 SGHKS and CDR2 YYEKEE (reference sequence). The CDR3 covers 12 residues. The CDR3 sequence is CASSEGLGELFF. Written as DNA, the CDR3 is TGTGCCAGCTCCGAGGGCCTCGGGGAGCTGTTTTTT.

This clone was recorded once. The J gene is TRBJ2-5, the V gene TRBV28; D gene unclear. V was trimmed by 5 bases and J by 5 bases, leaving 15 bases between them. The CDR3 is 14 residues long. In germline, CDR1 is MDHEN, CDR2 SYDVKM. The CDR3 reads CASSPPATSETQYF. The CDR3, as DNA: TGTGCCAGCAGTCCACCGGCTACGTCGGAGACCCAGTACTTC.

This clone was observed a single time. The chain joins TRBV29-1 to TRBJ1-1; 7 nucleotides match TRBD1. Germline CDR1 and CDR2: SQVTM and ANQGSEA. This CDR3 spans 14 amino acids. Trimming at V came to 6 bases and at J to 0 bases, leaving 7 bases not matched to a gene. The CDR3 loop reads CSVNPGTVNTEAFF. CDR3 DNA: TGCAGCGTGAACCCCGGGACAGTGAACACTGAAGCTTTCTTT.

The chain joins TRBV19 to TRBJ2-2; 8 bases agree with TRBD2. The CDR3 consists of 17 residues. Germline V lookup: CDR1 LNHDA, CDR2 SQIVND (reference sequence). V lost 2 bases, J lost 7 bases, and 12 bases stayed unmatched. In nucleotides, the CDR3 is TGTGCCAGTAGTATACCCTACCGAGCGGGAGCGCTCGGGGAGCTGTTTTTT. This encodes CASSIPYRAGALGELFF.

The chain carries TRBV18 and TRBJ2-7; 7 nucleotides agree with TRBD2. This CDR3 contains 14 residues. Germline V gives CDR1 KGHSH, CDR2 LQKENI. The V segment lost 7 bases and the J segment 0 bases; nucleotides outside the gene matches: 6. The CDR3 here is CASFLGGNSYEQYF. In DNA, the CDR3 is TGTGCCAGCTTTCTGGGGGGGAACTCCTACGAGCAGTACTTC.

V usage is TRBV13 and J usage is TRBJ1-1, with D uncertain. The germline V gene encodes CDR1 PRHDT and CDR2 FYEKMQ (reference sequence). V was shortened by 4 bases and J by 0 bases, with 18 bases between the two germline ends. The CDR3 extends over 17 amino acids. Here the CDR3 reads CASSSNPDAGLNTEAFF. The CDR3 coding sequence is TGTGCCAGCAGCTCTAACCCGGACGCTGGCTTGAACACTGAAGCTTTCTTT.

This chain uses TRBV28 with TRBJ2-2; a weak D match, TRBD1 (7 bases). The CDR3 totals 14 residues. In germline, CDR1 is MDHEN, CDR2 SYDVKM. Deletions cut 7 bases from V and 5 bases from J, with 14 bases between. CDR3 region: CASKGGTVTGELFF. CDR3 DNA sequence: TGTGCCAGCAAAGGGGGGACAGTGACCGGGGAGCTGTTTTTT.

The chain has TRBV11-2 and TRBJ2-2; 7 bases line up with TRBD2. Germline CDR1 SGHAT, CDR2 FQNNGV. V gave up 5 bases and J gave up 5 bases; unmatched junction bases: 11. This CDR3 spans 16 amino acids. The CDR3 loop reads CASSLNRGSFTGELFF. For the CDR3, the DNA is TGTGCCAGCAGCCTGAATCGCGGGAGTTTTACCGGGGAGCTGTTTTTT.

The chain recombines TRBV7-2 with TRBJ1-2; TRBD1 agrees at 11 bases. The germline V gene encodes CDR1 SGHTA and CDR2 FQGNSA. V lost 4 bases to trimming and J lost 9 bases; unmatched junction nucleotides: 10. The CDR3 is 15 amino acids. CDR3 sequence (DNA): TGTGCCAGCAGCTCAAGGACGGGACAGGGGGAGAGCTACACCTTC. Translated, it gives CASSSRTGQGESYTF.

This clone was detected only once. This chain links TRBV28 with TRBJ2-4; 8 bases align to TRBD1. The CDR3 is 15 residues long. J gave up 5 bases and V 5 bases, and 8 bases lay outside the gene matches. The germline gives CDR1 MDHEN, CDR2 SYDVKM. CDR3 nucleotide sequence: TGTGCCAGCAGTCCCTGGACAGGGACCCAAAACATTCAGTACTTC. This encodes CASSPWTGTQNIQYF.

The count of this clone is one. V and J are TRBV28 and TRBJ2-7; 7 nucleotides match TRBD1. This CDR3 has 14 residues. The germline CDR1 and CDR2 sequences are MDHEN and SYDVKM. CDR3 nucleotide sequence: TGTGCTTGCGGCCCGGGACAGAAAGCCTACGAGCAGTACTTC. Protein sequence: CACGPGQKAYEQYF.

The chain is built from TRBV28 and TRBJ1-2, with D possibly TRBD1 on 5 matching bases. V was clipped by 5 bases and J by 9 bases, with 13 bases between them. This CDR3 is 12 amino acids long. Germline CDR1 is MDHEN and CDR2 is SYDVKM. The CDR3 region has the DNA TGTGCCAGCAGTCCAGAGGGGAGAAGCTACACCTTC. Translation: CASSPEGRSYTF.

This chain connects TRBV10-3 to TRBJ1-4; D remains unclear. Germline V gene lookup returns CDR1 ENHRY and CDR2 SYGVKD. Trimming removed 6 bases from V and 7 bases from J, with 12 bases in between. The CDR3 covers 13 residues. CDR3 coding DNA: TGTGCCATCAGGCCAGTGGGTACTGAAAAACTGTTTTTT. It codes for CAIRPVGTEKLFF.

Here the CDR3 DNA reads TGTGCCAGCAGCCCGAGGGACAGGGGTCGGACTGAAGCTTTCTTT. Translating gives CASSPRDRGRTEAFF. The chain links TRBV11-1 to TRBJ1-1; TRBD1 matches at 10 bases. The CDR3 contains 15 residues. The junction had 8 bases not matched to a gene; V was cut back by 5 bases and J by 5 bases. Germline V lookup: CDR1 SGHAT, CDR2 FQDESV (reference sequence).